The 5 T cell receptor beta chains presented below share a single source sample, sequenced in a study of EBV T-cell therapy then PD-1 blockade in nasopharyngeal carcinoma. The treatment here: AdE1-LMPpoly-expanded autologous EBV-specific T-cell therapy followed by anti-PD-1 nivolumab. No antigen has been assigned to these receptors. Clones were read by immunoSEQ multiplex PCR, and TCRdb kept only the in-frame ones, dropping some. This repertoire shows 19,000 or so clones, approximately 88% found once; its top ten account for just under 30%. Sequences were derived from CD8+ T cells from blood, sampled at day 0 from a patient whose treatment included autologous EBV-specific T cells and nivolumab. These receptors came from a man between 35 and 55 years old with nasopharyngeal carcinoma.

The rearrangement links TRBV6-2 or TRBV6-3 to TRBJ2-2, with D uncertain. The V end lost 5 bases, the J end lost 5 bases, and 9 bases lay between the germline ends. The CDR3 contains 13 residues. Germline V gene data show CDR1 as MNHEY and CDR2 as SVGEGT. CDR3 DNA sequence: TGTGCCAGCAGTACCCTCGAGACCGGGGAGCTGTTTTTT. It specifies CASSTLETGELFF.

The chain employs TRBV2 and TRBJ2-2, with D tentatively TRBD2 (5 bases). The CDR3 covers 13 residues. The ends were cut back, 9 bases at V and 7 bases at J, with 15 bases in the middle. The germline CDR1 and CDR2 sequences are SNHLY and FYNNEI. The CDR3 sequence is CARELGPNGELFF. CDR3 sequence (DNA): TGTGCCAGAGAACTAGGTCCTAACGGGGAGCTGTTTTTT.

The chain carries TRBV27 and TRBJ1-1, with 8 nucleotides matching TRBD1. The ends lost 2 bases at V and 4 bases at J; junction bases unmatched: 0. The CDR3 has 13 amino acids. CDR1 and CDR2 (germline): MNHEY, SMNVEV (reference sequence). The CDR3 here is CASSLDRGTEAFF. In DNA, the CDR3 is TGTGCCAGCAGTTTAGACAGGGGCACTGAAGCTTTCTTT.

The V call is TRBV7-9, the J call TRBJ2-5; TRBD2 agrees at 13 bases. The J segment lost 5 bases and the V segment lost 2 bases, leaving 5 bases of the junction unmatched. Germline CDR1 is SEHNR and CDR2 is FQNEAQ (reference sequence). The CDR3 length is 16 residues. CDR3 coding DNA: TGTGCCAGCAGCTTATTCAGGACTAGCGGGGGTGAGACCCAGTACTTC. Protein sequence: CASSLFRTSGGETQYF.

V is TRBV10-3 and J is TRBJ2-7; the match to TRBD1 covers 8 bases. The CDR3 consists of 14 residues. Germline trimming cut 1 base from V and 6 bases from J; bases unmatched to any gene: 5. Looked up from germline, CDR1 is ENHRY and CDR2 is SYGVKD. CDR3: CAISEWQGAGEQYF. In nucleotides, the CDR3 is TGTGCCATCAGTGAGTGGCAGGGGGCCGGCGAGCAGTACTTC.